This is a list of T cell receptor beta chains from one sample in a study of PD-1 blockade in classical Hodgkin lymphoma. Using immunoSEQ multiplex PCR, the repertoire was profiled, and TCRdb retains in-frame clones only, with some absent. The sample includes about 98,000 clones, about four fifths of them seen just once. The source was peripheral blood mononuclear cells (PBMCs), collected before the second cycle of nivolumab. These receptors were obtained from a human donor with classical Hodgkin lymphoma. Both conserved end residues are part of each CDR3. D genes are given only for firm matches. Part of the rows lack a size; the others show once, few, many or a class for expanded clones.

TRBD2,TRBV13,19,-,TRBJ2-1,TGTGCCAGCAGCCCAAAACTAACCGGGACTAGCGGGAGGAGAGGTGAGCAGTTCTTC,CASSPKLTGTSGRRGEQFF
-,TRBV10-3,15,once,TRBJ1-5,TGTGCCATCAGTGACCCAGGGACACCAGGTCGGCCCCAGCATTTT,CAISDPGTPGRPQHF
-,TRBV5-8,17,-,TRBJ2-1,TGTGCCAGCAGCCCGGACCTAGCGAGGAGCTCCTACAATGAGCAGTTCTTC,CASSPDLARSSYNEQFF
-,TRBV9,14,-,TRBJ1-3,TGTGCCAGCAGCGTGGAGGGGTCCGGAAACACCATATATTTT,CASSVEGSGNTIYF
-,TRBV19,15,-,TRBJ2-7,TGTGCCAGTAGTATTTCCGACCTACTCTCCTACGAGCAGTACTTC,CASSISDLLSYEQYF
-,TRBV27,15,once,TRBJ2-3,TGTGCCAGCAGTTTATGGGTAGCTAGCACAGATACGCAGTATTTT,CASSLWVASTDTQYF
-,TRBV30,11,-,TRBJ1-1,TGTGCCTGGAGTGTAGGGGGTCAAGCTTTCTTT,CAWSVGGQAFF
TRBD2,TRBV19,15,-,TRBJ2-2,TGTGCCAGTAGTATACTAGCGGGAGTGGCCGGGGAGCTGTTTTTT,CASSILAGVAGELFF
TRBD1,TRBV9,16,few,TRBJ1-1,TGTGCCAGCAGCGTAGCAGGGGGACGGTTGAACACTGAAGCTTTCTTT,CASSVAGGRLNTEAFF
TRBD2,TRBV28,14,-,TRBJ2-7,TGTGCCAGCAGGCCTAGCGGGAGTGGATACGAGCAGTACTTC,CASRPSGSGYEQYF
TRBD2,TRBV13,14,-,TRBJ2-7,TGTGCCAGCAGCGTGAGCGGGACCCTTTACGAGCAGTACTTC,CASSVSGTLYEQYF
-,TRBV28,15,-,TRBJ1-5,TGTGCCAGCAGTGTCCGGACGGGTGGCAATCAGCCCCAGCATTTT,CASSVRTGGNQPQHF
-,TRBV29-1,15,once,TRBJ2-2,TGCAGCGTCCTCTCCCAGGGGCTGAACACCGGGGAGCTGTTTTTT,CSVLSQGLNTGELFF
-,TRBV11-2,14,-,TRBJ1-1,TGTGCCAGCAGCTTAGCAGGGTTGGTCACTGAAGCTTTCTTT,CASSLAGLVTEAFF
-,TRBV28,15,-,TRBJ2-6,TGTGCCAGCAGCCCCGGTGGGGTTGGGGCCAACGTCCTGACTTTC,CASSPGGVGANVLTF
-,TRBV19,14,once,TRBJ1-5,TGTGCCAGTAGGATGACAGTTAGCAATCAGCCCCAGCATTTT,CASRMTVSNQPQHF
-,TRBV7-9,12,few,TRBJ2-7,TGTGCCAGCAGCTCCGACACGTACGAGCAGTACTTC,CASSSDTYEQYF
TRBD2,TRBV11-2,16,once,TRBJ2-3,TGTGCCAGCAGCTTAGGAGCGGGGGGCCCGACGGATACGCAGTATTTT,CASSLGAGGPTDTQYF
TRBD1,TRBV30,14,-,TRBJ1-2,TGTGCCTGGACTCTACAACCGGGACAGTCTGGCTACACCTTC,CAWTLQPGQSGYTF
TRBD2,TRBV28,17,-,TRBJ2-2,TGTGCCAGCAGTGGGGTGGGAGCGGGGAGGAACACCGGGGAGCTGTTTTTT,CASSGVGAGRNTGELFF
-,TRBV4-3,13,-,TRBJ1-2,TGCGCCAGCAGCCAAGAAACAAGGACTGGCTACACCTTC,CASSQETRTGYTF
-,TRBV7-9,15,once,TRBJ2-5,TGTGCCAGCAGCTTAGGTGGACAGGGAGGGGAGACCCAGTACTTC,CASSLGGQGGETQYF
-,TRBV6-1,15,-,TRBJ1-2,TGTGCCAGCAGTCCCCCATACCCGGGGCCCTATGGCTACACCTTC,CASSPPYPGPYGYTF
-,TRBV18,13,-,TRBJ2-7,TGTGCCAGCTCACCAGAGCCCACCTACGAGCAGTACTTC,CASSPEPTYEQYF
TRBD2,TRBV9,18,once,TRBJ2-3,TGTGCCAGCAGCACTCGGAAGGGACTAGCGGGAGTTACAGATACGCAGTATTTT,CASSTRKGLAGVTDTQYF
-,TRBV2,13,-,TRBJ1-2,TGTGCCAGCAGTGAAATCCTCTTATATGGCTACACCTTC,CASSEILLYGYTF
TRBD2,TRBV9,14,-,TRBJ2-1,TGTGCCAGCAGCTTGGGACTAGCGCCCAATGAGCAGTTCTTC,CASSLGLAPNEQFF
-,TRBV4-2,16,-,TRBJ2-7,TGTGCCAGCAGCCAAGATTCAGTCAGTTCCCCCTACGAGCAGTACTTC,CASSQDSVSSPYEQYF
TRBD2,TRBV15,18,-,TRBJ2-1,TGTGCCACCAGCAGAGATCGGGGATCGACTAGCGGGAGCAATGAGCAGTTCTTC,CATSRDRGSTSGSNEQFF
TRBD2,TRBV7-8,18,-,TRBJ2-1,TGTGCCAGCAGCTTAGCCTGGACTAGCGGGAGCTCCTACAATGAGCAGTTCTTC,CASSLAWTSGSSYNEQFF
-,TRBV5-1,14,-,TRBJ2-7,TGCGCCAGCAGCTTGTCGGGCTCCCTTTGGGAGCAGTACTTC,CASSLSGSLWEQYF
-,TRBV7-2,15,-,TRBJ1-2,TGTGCCAGCAGCTTAGCTCGCGGGCGCGACTATGGCTACACCTTC,CASSLARGRDYGYTF
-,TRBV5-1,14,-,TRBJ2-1,TGCGCCAGCAGCTTGGTGGCGGGGGCGAATGAGCAGTTCTTC,CASSLVAGANEQFF
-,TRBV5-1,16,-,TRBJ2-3,TGCGCCAGCAGCTTGCAACCCCCGGGTGGCACAGATACGCAGTATTTT,CASSLQPPGGTDTQYF
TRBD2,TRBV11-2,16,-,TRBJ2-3,TGTGCCAGCAGCTTAGATCCAGCGGGGTCGACAGATACGCAGTATTTT,CASSLDPAGSTDTQYF
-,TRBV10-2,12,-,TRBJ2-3,TGCGCCAGCAGTGATCAGGCAAACACGCAGTATTTT,CASSDQANTQYF
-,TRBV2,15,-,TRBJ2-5,TGTGCCAGCAGTGATTGGTTAGCTAGCCAAGAGACCCAGTACTTC,CASSDWLASQETQYF
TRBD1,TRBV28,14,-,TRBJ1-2,TGTGCCAGCGTAACAGGGGGCGAGGACTATGGCTACACCTTC,CASVTGGEDYGYTF
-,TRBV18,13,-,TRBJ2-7,TGTGCCAGCTCACCAGGACAAACCTACGAGCAGTACTTC,CASSPGQTYEQYF
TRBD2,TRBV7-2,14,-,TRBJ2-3,TGTGCCAGCAGCCAACGGACTAGCGCCTATACGCAGTATTTT,CASSQRTSAYTQYF
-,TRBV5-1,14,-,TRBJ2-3,TGCGCCAGCAGCTTATCACAGAGCATAGATACGCAGTATTTT,CASSLSQSIDTQYF
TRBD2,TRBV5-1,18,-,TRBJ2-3,TGCGCCAGCAGCGCGGGACTAGCGGGAGGAACTAGCACAGATACGCAGTATTTT,CASSAGLAGGTSTDTQYF
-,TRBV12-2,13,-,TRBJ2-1,TGTGCAAGTCGACTACTAGCGGGCGGCCAGCAGTTCTTC,CASRLLAGGQQFF
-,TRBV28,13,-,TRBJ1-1,TGTGCCAGCGAGGGGAATTTGAACACTGAAGCTTTCTTT,CASEGNLNTEAFF
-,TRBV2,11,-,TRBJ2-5,TGTGCCAGCAGTAGGTCAGAGACCCAGTACTTC,CASSRSETQYF
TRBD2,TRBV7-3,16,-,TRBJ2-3,TGTGCCAGCAGCCCTGCGGGGGGGGGAGGCACAGATACGCAGTATTTT,CASSPAGGGGTDTQYF
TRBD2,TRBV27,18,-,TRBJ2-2,TGTGCCAGCAGCCGGCGACTAGCGGGAGTTCCGGACACCGGGGAGCTGTTTTTT,CASSRRLAGVPDTGELFF
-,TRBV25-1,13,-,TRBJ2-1,TGTGCCAGCAGTGAACCCCCCTGGGATGAGCAGTTCTTC,CASSEPPWDEQFF